The 6 T cell receptor beta chains below were found in one sample sequenced in a study of cytomegalovirus exposure and HLA in healthy donors. Vbeta (60) and Jbeta (13) primers were used in the PCR. Method: immunoSEQ multiplex PCR; TCRdb's copy keeps in-frame clones and lacks some. In the table there are some 170,000 clones, about two thirds of which are singletons. Sequencing input: PBMCs. These receptors all come from a woman aged 30 to 39 in good health and CMV-seronegative.

In this sample, this clone turned up once. J is TRBJ1-4 and V is TRBV21-1; the D call in the table, TRBD1, was not verified against the DNA. TRBV21-1 is flagged as a pseudogene. The CDR3 runs 14 residues. The CDR3 region has the DNA TGTGCCAACCCCGAGGACAGGGAAAATGAAAAACTGTTTTTT. As protein: CANPEDRENEKLFF.

This clone was counted only a few times. The chain links TRBV28 to TRBJ1-5; D is uncertain. CDR1 and CDR2 from the germline V gene are MDHEN and SYDVKM. V lost 8 bases and J 2 bases, leaving 13 bases between the germline ends. The CDR3 length is 14 residues. The CDR3 nucleotides are TGTGCCAGCGGAGGGCTAGGGCGCAATCAGCCCCAGCATTTT. It is translated as CASGGLGRNQPQHF.

This chain connects TRBV4-1 to TRBJ1-5; 10 nucleotides align to TRBD1. The junction had 9 bases not matched to a gene; V was cut back by 1 base and J by 3 bases. Germline lookup yields CDR1 MGHRA and CDR2 YSYEKL. This CDR3 is built from 18 residues. CDR3 DNA: TGCGCCAGCAGCCAAGCCCTGACAGGGGGCTCGAACAATCAGCCCCAGCATTTT. Translating it yields CASSQALTGGSNNQPQHF.

The chain is built from TRBV5-4 and TRBJ2-7, with D unresolved. In germline, CDR1 is SGHNT, CDR2 YYREEE (reference sequence). CDR3 length equals 17 residues. With 2 bases removed from V and 2 bases from J, the gap between germline ends came to 20 bases. The CDR3: CASSFFSITNLTYEQYF. DNA for the CDR3: TGTGCCAGCAGCTTTTTTAGCATAACAAATTTAACCTACGAGCAGTACTTC.

The V gene is TRBV29-1, the J gene TRBJ2-7; D gene uncertain. Germline assignment: CDR1 SQVTM and CDR2 ANQGSEA. The CDR3 consists of 11 residues. V was cut by 2 bases and J by 2 bases, with 4 bases left in between. The DNA of the CDR3 is TGCAGCGTTGAATCGGCCTACGAGCAGTACTTC. It encodes CSVESAYEQYF.

The chain joins TRBV30 to TRBJ2-5; D might be TRBD2 (6 bases). The J call is in doubt because the DNA end fits TRBJ2-7 better. Per the germline V gene, CDR1 is GTSNPN and CDR2 is SVGIG (reference sequence). This CDR3 has 13 amino acids. CDR3 residues: CAWSHLRGNEQYF. As DNA, the CDR3 is TGTGCCTGGAGTCACTTGCGGGGAAACGAGCAGTACTTC.